This paragraph reports one T cell receptor beta chain. Profiling relied on immunoSEQ multiplex PCR, and the TCRdb table lists in-frame clones only, not all of them. The table shows about 86,000 clones, with 75% to 90% occurring only once. Germline V lookup: CDR1 SGDLS, CDR2 YYNGEE. The CDR3 has 16 residues. The germline V and J ends were trimmed by 0 bases and 0 bases, with 12 bases remaining between them. Participants were aged about 18 to 90 years, lived in over 20 US areas, and enrolled virtually. This sample was included in a study of blood T cell repertoires in COVID-19. As for the study in general: From the United States, Italy and Spain came samples of acute and convalescent COVID-19. From T cells, B-cell-depleted T cells, or PBMCs came the material, which was cDNA or gDNA.

Source material: PBMCs or T cells enriched from blood (not recorded which). This sequence was found in a woman aged 45-59 years with acute COVID-19. The chain uses TRBV9 and TRBJ1-2; D uncertain. The DNA for the CDR3 is TGTGCCAGCAGCGTAGGGCCGCAGAAAGCTAACTATGGCTACACCTTC. As protein: CASSVGPQKANYGYTF.